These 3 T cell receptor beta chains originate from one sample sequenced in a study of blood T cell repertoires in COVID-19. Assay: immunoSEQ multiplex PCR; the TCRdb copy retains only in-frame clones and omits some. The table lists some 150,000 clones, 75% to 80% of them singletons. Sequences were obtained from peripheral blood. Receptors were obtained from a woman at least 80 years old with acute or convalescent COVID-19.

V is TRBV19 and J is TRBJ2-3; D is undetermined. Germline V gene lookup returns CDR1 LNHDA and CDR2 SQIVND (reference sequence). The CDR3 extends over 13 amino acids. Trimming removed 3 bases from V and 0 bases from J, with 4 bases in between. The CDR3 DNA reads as TGTGCCAGTAGTATGACAAGCACAGATACGCAGTATTTT. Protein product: CASSMTSTDTQYF. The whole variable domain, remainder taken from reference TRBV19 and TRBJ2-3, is DGGITQSPKYLFRKEGQNVTLSCEQNLNHDAMYWYRQDPGQGLRLIYYSQIVNDFQKGDIAEGYSVSREKKESFPLTVTSAQKNPTAFYLCASSMTSTDTQYFGPGTRLTVL.

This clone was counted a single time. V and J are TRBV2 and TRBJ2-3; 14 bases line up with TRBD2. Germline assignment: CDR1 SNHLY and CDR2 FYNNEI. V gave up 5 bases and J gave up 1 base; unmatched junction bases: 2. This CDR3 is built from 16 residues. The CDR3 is CASSQGLAGGTDTQYF. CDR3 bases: TGTGCCAGCAGTCAGGGACTAGCGGGAGGCACAGATACGCAGTATTTT.

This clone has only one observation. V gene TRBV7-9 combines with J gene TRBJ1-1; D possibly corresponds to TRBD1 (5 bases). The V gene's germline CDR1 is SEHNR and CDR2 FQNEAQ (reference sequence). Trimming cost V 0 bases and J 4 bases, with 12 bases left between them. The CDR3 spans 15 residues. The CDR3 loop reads CASSLAPGWGTEAFF. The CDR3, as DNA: TGTGCCAGCAGCTTAGCCCCAGGGTGGGGCACTGAAGCTTTCTTT.